This T cell receptor beta chain was recovered during a study of control samples from healthy donors and cancer patients. The junction had 8 bases not matched to a gene; V was cut back by 7 bases and J by 3 bases. The germline gives CDR1 MDHEN, CDR2 SYDVKM. CDR3 length: 15 residues. Measured with immunoSEQ multiplex PCR; TCRdb has only the in-frame clones, and not every one. The data contain 95,000 to 150,000 clones, more than 85% of them singletons. The sequenced sample consisted of blood. The rearrangement links TRBV28 to TRBJ1-5, with 8 bases aligning to TRBD1. The TCR sequence derives from a woman aged 18-35 years in good health. CDR3 region: CASKKLDRVNQPQHF. CDR3 coding DNA: TGTGCCAGCAAGAAACTGGACAGGGTCAATCAGCCCCAGCATTTT.